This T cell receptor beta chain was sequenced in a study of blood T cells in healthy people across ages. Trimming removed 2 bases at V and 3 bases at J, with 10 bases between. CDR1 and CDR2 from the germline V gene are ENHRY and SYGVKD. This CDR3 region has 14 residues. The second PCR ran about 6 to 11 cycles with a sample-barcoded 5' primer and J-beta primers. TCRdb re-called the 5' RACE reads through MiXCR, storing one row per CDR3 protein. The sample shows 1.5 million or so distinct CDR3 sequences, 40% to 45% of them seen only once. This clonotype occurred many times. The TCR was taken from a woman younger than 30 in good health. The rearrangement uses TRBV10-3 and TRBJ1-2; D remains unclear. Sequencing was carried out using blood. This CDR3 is CAISEDLGDYGYTF. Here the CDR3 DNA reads TGTGCCATCAGTGAGGATTTAGGAGACTATGGCTACACCTTC.